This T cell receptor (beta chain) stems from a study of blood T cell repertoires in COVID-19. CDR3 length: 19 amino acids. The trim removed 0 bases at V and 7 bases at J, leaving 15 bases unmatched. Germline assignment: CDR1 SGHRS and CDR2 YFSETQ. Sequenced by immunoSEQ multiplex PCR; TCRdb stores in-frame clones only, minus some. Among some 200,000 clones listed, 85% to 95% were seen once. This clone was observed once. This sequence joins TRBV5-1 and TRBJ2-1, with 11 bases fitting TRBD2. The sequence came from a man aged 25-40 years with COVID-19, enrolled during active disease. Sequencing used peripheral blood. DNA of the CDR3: TGCGCCAGCAGCTTGGTGTTCCCATTTAGCGGGGGGGCCGATAATGAGCAGTTCTTC. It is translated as CASSLVFPFSGGADNEQFF.